Following are 19 T cell receptor beta chains from one sample sequenced in a study of blood T cell repertoires in COVID-19. TCRdb's copy holds only in-frame clones and misses some; the assay was immunoSEQ multiplex PCR. This sample has around 58,000 clones, with roughly 80% found just once. Sample: PBMCs or T cells enriched from blood (not recorded which). These receptor sequences come from a woman aged 40 to 50 with acute COVID-19.

This rearrangement joins TRBV28 to TRBJ1-5, with 7 bases aligning to TRBD1. The CDR3 has 14 amino acids. The J segment lost 2 bases and the V segment lost 7 bases, leaving 5 bases of the junction unmatched. Per germline, CDR1 MDHEN and CDR2 SYDVKM. The CDR3 DNA reads as TGTGCCAGCAAACCAGGGGGTCGCAATCAGCCCCAGCATTTT. This codes for CASKPGGRNQPQHF.

The chain employs TRBV29-1 and TRBJ1-1; TRBD1 aligns across 8 bases. Germline CDR1 is SQVTM and CDR2 is ANQGSEA. The CDR3 totals 14 residues. V gave up 7 bases and J gave up 4 bases; unmatched junction bases: 11. CDR3 sequence (DNA): TGCAGCGCTAATGACAGGGGAGGGGGCACTGAAGCTTTCTTT. This translates into CSANDRGGGTEAFF.

The chain employs TRBV24-1 and TRBJ1-5; unclear D gene. Trimming stripped 4 bases from V and 2 bases from J, with 11 bases between. CDR1 and CDR2 from the germline V gene are KGHDR and SFDVKD. The CDR3 loop spans 15 amino acids. DNA for the CDR3: TGTGCCACCAGTGACCCATCCGGGGGCAATCAGCCCCAGCATTTT. This translates into CATSDPSGGNQPQHF.

The CDR3 nucleotides are TGTGCCAGCAGCCGGAATCAGGGGAGTGGTGAAAAACTGTTTTTT. Its protein is CASSRNQGSGEKLFF. The chain carries TRBV14 and TRBJ1-4; a possible D gene is TRBD1 (6 bases). Trimming removed 4 bases at V and 7 bases at J, with 16 bases between. Per germline, CDR1 SGHDN and CDR2 FVKESK. This CDR3 is 15 amino acids long.

The gene calls are TRBV9 and TRBJ2-5; TRBD1 agrees at 7 bases. Germline V gives CDR1 SGDLS, CDR2 YYNGEE. The CDR3 has 17 amino acids. The V segment lost 3 bases and the J segment 1 base; nucleotides outside the gene matches: 12. The CDR3 DNA reads as TGTGCCAGCAGCGCCATGCCACGGGACAGCTTCCAAGAGACCCAGTACTTC. Translation gives CASSAMPRDSFQETQYF.

The CDR3 sequence is CASSSQGARGTDTQYF. The CDR3 bases are TGTGCCAGCAGTTCACAGGGGGCGCGGGGCACAGATACGCAGTATTTT. The gene calls are TRBV6-5 and TRBJ2-3; TRBD1 matches 9 bases. V lost 4 bases and J lost 1; bases outside the gene matches: 6. CDR1 is MNHEY and CDR2 is SVGAGI in the germline V gene. The length of the CDR3 is 16 residues.

The chain recombines TRBV5-1 with TRBJ2-3; 10 bases agree with TRBD1. V shed 4 bases, J shed 4 bases, and the junction held 9 bases outside the gene matches. Germline V CDR1 and CDR2: SGHRS, YFSETQ. The CDR3 totals 16 residues. The DNA for the CDR3 is TGCGCCAGCAGCCTTTGGGGACAGGGGATTTCAGATACGCAGTATTTT. This encodes CASSLWGQGISDTQYF.

V is TRBV6-1 and J is TRBJ2-7; 7 bases are a match to TRBD1. Per germline, CDR1 MNHNS and CDR2 SASEGT. This CDR3 region has 15 residues. V shed 6 bases, J shed 0 bases, and the junction held 8 bases outside the gene matches. The CDR3 nucleotides read TGTGCCAGCAGACCTGGGACAGCGAGCTCCTACGAGCAGTACTTC. Its protein product is CASRPGTASSYEQYF.

The J gene is TRBJ2-1, the V gene TRBV19; 8 positions agree with TRBD2. This CDR3 spans 15 amino acids. From germline, CDR1 is LNHDA and CDR2 SQIVND (reference sequence). The junction had 8 bases not matched to a gene; V was cut back by 5 bases and J by 5 bases. The CDR3 sequence is CASSYGGAPDNEQFF. The CDR3 DNA sequence: TGTGCCAGTAGTTACGGGGGGGCGCCAGACAATGAGCAGTTCTTC. The full variable domain, completed using reference TRBV19 and TRBJ2-1, is DGGITQSPKYLFRKEGQNVTLSCEQNLNHDAMYWYRQDPGQGLRLIYYSQIVNDFQKGDIAEGYSVSREKKESFPLTVTSAQKNPTAFYLCASSYGGAPDNEQFFGPGTRLTVL.

This clone appeared a few times. The J gene is TRBJ1-3, the V gene TRBV28, with D tentatively TRBD1 (6 bases). This CDR3 is built from 13 residues. CDR1 and CDR2 from the germline V gene are MDHEN and SYDVKM. The germline V and J ends were trimmed by 7 bases and 10 bases, with 17 bases remaining between them. The CDR3 bases are TGTGCCAGCACGTCCGGGACACCTCCAACCATATATTTT. This translates into CASTSGTPPTIYF.

The gene calls are TRBV27 and TRBJ2-5; weak D call: TRBD1 (6 bases). V was shortened by 6 bases and J by 11 bases, with 19 bases between the two germline ends. This CDR3 region has 13 residues. Germline assignment: CDR1 MNHEY and CDR2 SMNVEV (reference sequence). In nucleotides, the CDR3 is TGTGCCAGCAGGTTGACGTCGGTTACAGGGCAGTACTTC. Its protein product is CASRLTSVTGQYF.

The CDR3 is CASSPLGTGGHEQYF. CDR3 nucleotide sequence: TGTGCCAGCTCACCACTTGGGACAGGGGGACACGAGCAGTACTTC. This chain joins TRBV18 and TRBJ2-7, with 11 bases fitting TRBD1. The CDR3 is 15 amino acids. Losses at the gene ends were 1 base for V and 5 bases for J; bases not matched to a gene: 4. Germline values: CDR1 KGHSH, CDR2 LQKENI.

J is TRBJ2-7 and V is TRBV28; 11 bases align to TRBD2. V lost 2 bases, J lost 4 bases, and 1 base stayed unmatched. This CDR3 contains 14 residues. CDR1 and CDR2 (germline): MDHEN, SYDVKM. Written as DNA, the CDR3 is TGTGCCAGCAGTTTACTAGCGGGAGGATACGAGCAGTACTTC. It is translated as CASSLLAGGYEQYF.

The rearrangement uses TRBV19 and TRBJ2-1; 9 nucleotides match TRBD1. With 3 bases clipped from V and 5 bases from J, the junction kept 8 bases outside the gene matches. The CDR3 runs 16 residues. Germline V lookup: CDR1 LNHDA, CDR2 SQIVND (reference sequence). In DNA, the CDR3 is TGTGCCAGTAGTATCTTCCCGGGACAGGGAAACAATGAGCAGTTCTTC. Amino acids: CASSIFPGQGNNEQFF.

J is TRBJ1-1 and V is TRBV11-2; D is undetermined. CDR1 is SGHAT and CDR2 is FQNNGV in the germline V gene. V was pared by 5 bases and J by 1 base, with 8 bases between. The CDR3 length is 13 residues. As DNA, the CDR3 is TGTGCCAGCAGCCGACACCGGAACACTGAAGCTTTCTTT. Translated: CASSRHRNTEAFF.

The CDR3 bases are TGCGCCAGCAGCCCTGGTCAGGGGACAGATACGCAGTATTTT. This translates into CASSPGQGTDTQYF. The rearrangement links TRBV5-1 to TRBJ2-3, with D perhaps TRBD1 (6 bases). CDR3 length: 14 residues. Trimming pared 4 bases from V and 3 bases from J, leaving 12 bases between. The V gene's germline CDR1 is SGHRS and CDR2 YFSETQ.

V gene TRBV4-1 combines with J gene TRBJ2-7, with 9 nucleotides matching TRBD1. CDR1 and CDR2 (germline): MGHRA, YSYEKL. The CDR3 is 14 amino acids. Trimming removed 4 bases from V and 2 bases from J; junction bases left unmatched: 3. The DNA of the CDR3 is TGCGCCAGCAGCCTTGGACAGGGGACCTACGAGCAGTACTTC. Encoded protein: CASSLGQGTYEQYF.

This clone has more than one count but fewer than ten. The gene calls are TRBV6-5 and TRBJ2-7; 8 nucleotides match TRBD1. V dropped 0 bases and J dropped 7; count of bases not matched to a gene: 8. The CDR3 contains 15 residues. Germline V lookup: CDR1 MNHEY, CDR2 SVGAGI. CDR3 sequence: CASSYSRQGSREQYF. CDR3 DNA sequence: TGTGCCAGCAGTTACTCTCGACAGGGGTCGCGTGAGCAGTACTTC.

This clone appeared once. The chain employs TRBV7-9 and TRBJ1-2, with D perhaps TRBD1 (6 bases). Trimming left V 5 bases short and J 3 bases short, with 13 bases between. Germline CDR1 reads SEHNR; CDR2 reads FQNEAQ (reference sequence). The CDR3 is 14 amino acids. CDR3 amino acids: CASSISGDDYGYTF. The CDR3 DNA follows: TGTGCCAGCAGCATATCAGGGGACGACTATGGCTACACCTTC.